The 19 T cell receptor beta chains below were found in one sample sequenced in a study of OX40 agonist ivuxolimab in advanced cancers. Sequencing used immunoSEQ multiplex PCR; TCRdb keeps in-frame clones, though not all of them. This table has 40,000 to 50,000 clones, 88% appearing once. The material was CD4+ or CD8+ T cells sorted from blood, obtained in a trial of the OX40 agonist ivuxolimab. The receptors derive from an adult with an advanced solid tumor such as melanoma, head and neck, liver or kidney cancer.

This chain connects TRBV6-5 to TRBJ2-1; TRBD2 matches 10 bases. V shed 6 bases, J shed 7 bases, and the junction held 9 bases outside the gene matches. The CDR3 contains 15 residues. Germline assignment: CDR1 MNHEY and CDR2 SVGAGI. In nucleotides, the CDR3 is TGTGCCAGCAGCGGTTTAGCGGGGGGCGAAAATGAGCAGTTCTTC. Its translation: CASSGLAGGENEQFF.

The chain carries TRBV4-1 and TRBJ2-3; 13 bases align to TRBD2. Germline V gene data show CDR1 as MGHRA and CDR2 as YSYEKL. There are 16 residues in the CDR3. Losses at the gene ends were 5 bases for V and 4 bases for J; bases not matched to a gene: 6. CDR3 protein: CASSEGLAGPADTQYF. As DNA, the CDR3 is TGCGCCAGCAGCGAGGGACTAGCGGGACCCGCAGATACGCAGTATTTT.

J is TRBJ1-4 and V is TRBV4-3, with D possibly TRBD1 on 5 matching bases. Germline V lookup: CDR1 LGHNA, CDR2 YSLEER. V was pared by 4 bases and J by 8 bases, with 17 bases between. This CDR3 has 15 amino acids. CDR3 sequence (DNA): TGCGCCAGCAGCCCGGGCAGGGCAATAGGGGAAAAACTGTTTTTT. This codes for CASSPGRAIGEKLFF.

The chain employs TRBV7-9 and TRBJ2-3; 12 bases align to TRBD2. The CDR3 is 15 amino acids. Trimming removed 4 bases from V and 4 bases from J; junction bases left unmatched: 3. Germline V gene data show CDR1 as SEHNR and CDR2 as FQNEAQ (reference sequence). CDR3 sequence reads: CASSYSSGRADTQYF. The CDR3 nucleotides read TGTGCCAGCAGCTATTCTAGCGGGAGGGCAGATACGCAGTATTTT.

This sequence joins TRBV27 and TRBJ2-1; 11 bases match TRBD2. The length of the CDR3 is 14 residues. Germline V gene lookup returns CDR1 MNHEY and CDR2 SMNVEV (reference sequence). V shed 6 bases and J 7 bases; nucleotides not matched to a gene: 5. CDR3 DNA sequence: TGTGCCAGCAGACTAGCGGGAGTGGGTAATGAGCAGTTCTTC. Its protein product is CASRLAGVGNEQFF.

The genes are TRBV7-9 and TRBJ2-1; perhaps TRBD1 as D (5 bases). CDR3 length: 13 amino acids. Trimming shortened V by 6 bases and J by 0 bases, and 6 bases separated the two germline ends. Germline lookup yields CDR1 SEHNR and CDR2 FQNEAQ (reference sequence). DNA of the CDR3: TGTGCCAGCAGGACAGTCTCCTACAATGAGCAGTTCTTC. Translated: CASRTVSYNEQFF.

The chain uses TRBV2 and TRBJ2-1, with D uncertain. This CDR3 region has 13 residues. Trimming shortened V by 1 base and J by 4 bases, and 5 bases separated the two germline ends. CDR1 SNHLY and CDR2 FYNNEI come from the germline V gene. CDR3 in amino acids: CASSEGPYNEQFF. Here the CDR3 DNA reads TGTGCCAGCAGTGAAGGACCGTACAATGAGCAGTTCTTC.

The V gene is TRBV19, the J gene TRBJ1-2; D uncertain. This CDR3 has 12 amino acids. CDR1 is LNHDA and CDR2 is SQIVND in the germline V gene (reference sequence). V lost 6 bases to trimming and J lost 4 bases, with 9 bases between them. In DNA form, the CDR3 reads TGTGCCAGTAGAGGTTGGAGCTATGGCTACACCTTC. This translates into CASRGWSYGYTF.

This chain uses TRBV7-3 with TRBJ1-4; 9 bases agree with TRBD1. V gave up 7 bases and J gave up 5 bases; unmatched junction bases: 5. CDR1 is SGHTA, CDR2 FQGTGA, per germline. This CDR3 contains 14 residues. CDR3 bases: TGTGCCAGCACCTCAGACAGGGGGAATGAAAAACTGTTTTTT. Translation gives CASTSDRGNEKLFF.

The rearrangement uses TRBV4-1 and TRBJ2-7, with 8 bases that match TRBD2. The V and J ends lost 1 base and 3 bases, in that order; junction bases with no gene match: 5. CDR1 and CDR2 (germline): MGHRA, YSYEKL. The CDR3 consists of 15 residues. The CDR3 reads CASSQANSGVYEQYF. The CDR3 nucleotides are TGCGCCAGCAGCCAAGCCAATAGCGGGGTCTACGAGCAGTACTTC.

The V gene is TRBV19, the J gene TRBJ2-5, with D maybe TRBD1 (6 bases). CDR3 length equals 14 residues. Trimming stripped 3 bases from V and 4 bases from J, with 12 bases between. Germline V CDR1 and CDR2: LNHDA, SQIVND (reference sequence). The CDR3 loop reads CASSIRGGRETQYF. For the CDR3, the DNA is TGTGCCAGTAGTATCAGGGGCGGGCGAGAGACCCAGTACTTC. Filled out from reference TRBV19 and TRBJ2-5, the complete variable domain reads DGGITQSPKYLFRKEGQNVTLSCEQNLNHDAMYWYRQDPGQGLRLIYYSQIVNDFQKGDIAEGYSVSREKKESFPLTVTSAQKNPTAFYLCASSIRGGRETQYFGPGTRLLVL.

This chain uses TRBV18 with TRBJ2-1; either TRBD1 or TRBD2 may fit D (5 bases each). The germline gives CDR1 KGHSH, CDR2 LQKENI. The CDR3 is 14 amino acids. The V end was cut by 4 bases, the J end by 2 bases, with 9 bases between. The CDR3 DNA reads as TGTGCCAGCTCACTCTCGGGGCCCTACAATGAGCAGTTCTTC. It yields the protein CASSLSGPYNEQFF.

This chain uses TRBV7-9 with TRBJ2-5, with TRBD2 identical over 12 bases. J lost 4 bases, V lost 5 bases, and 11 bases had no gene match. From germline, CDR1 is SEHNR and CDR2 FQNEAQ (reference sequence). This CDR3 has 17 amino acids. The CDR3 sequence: CASSTITEGLAGETQYF. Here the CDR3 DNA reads TGTGCCAGCAGCACAATTACCGAGGGACTAGCGGGAGAGACCCAGTACTTC. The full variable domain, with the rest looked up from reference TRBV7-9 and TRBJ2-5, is DTGVSQNPRHKITKRGQNVTFRCDPISEHNRLYWYRQTLGQGPEFLTYFQNEAQLEKSRLLSDRFSAERPKGSFSTLEIQRTEQGDSAMYLCASSTITEGLAGETQYFGPGTRLLVL.

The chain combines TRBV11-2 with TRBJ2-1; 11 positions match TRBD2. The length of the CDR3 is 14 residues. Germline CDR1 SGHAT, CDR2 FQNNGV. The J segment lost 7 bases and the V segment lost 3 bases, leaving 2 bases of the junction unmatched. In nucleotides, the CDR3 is TGTGCCAGCAGCTTTACTAGCGGGAGTAATGAGCAGTTCTTC. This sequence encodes CASSFTSGSNEQFF.

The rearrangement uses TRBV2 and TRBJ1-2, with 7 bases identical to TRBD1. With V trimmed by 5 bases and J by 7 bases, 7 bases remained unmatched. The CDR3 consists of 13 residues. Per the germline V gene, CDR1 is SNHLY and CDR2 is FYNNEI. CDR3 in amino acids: CASSPTGEGGYTF. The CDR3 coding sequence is TGTGCCAGCAGTCCTACAGGGGAAGGTGGCTACACCTTC.

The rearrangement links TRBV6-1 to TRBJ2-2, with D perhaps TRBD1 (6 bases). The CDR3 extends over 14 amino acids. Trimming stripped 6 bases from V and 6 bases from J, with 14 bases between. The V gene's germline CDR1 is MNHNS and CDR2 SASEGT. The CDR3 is CASRFFRGSGELFF. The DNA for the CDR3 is TGTGCCAGCAGATTTTTCAGGGGCTCCGGGGAGCTGTTTTTT.

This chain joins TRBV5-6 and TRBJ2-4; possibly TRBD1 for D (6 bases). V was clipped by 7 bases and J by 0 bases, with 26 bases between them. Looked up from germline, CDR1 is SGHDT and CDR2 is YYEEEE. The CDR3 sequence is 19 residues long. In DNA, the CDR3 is TGTGCCAGCGACCAGGGGTCCCTCAAGAAAAAAGTAGCCAAAAACATTCAGTACTTC. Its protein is CASDQGSLKKKVAKNIQYF.

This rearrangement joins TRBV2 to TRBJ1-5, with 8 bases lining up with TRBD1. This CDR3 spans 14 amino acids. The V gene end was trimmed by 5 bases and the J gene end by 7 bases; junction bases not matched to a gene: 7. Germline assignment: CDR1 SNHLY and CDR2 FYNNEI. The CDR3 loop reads CASSLQGVGQPQHF. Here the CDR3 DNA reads TGTGCCAGCAGTTTACAGGGGGTAGGACAGCCCCAGCATTTT.

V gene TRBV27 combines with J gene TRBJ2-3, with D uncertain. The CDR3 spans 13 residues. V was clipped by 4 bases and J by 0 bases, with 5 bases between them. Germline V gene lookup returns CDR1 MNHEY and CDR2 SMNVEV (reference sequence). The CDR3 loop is CASSSSSTDTQYF. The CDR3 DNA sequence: TGTGCCAGCAGTTCCTCTAGCACAGATACGCAGTATTTT.